This TCR beta chain was captured by sequencing in a study of cytomegalovirus exposure and HLA in healthy donors. Study-level findings and limits: Several of the most significant clusters appeared linked to common viral pathogens, based on a later analysis. Most subjects had HLA-A and HLA-B alleles reportedly predicted accurately by TCR beta sequences. Specific recognition of CMV antigens was confirmed in vitro for a few chains (all CMV-associated).

A multiplex PCR was run with 60 Vbeta primers and 13 Jbeta primers. Profiled with immunoSEQ multiplex PCR; TCRdb holds only in-frame clones, not every one. The data contain about 110,000 clones, 73% of them singletons. Comments on this clone: Its antigen is still unknown.

The sequence was obtained from a man between 40 and 49 years old in good health and CMV-seronegative. The sequencing input was PBMCs.

As DNA, the CDR3 is TGTGCCAGCAGCCAAGAGGTCAGGGCCGCTTTAAACTCCTACGAGCAGTACTTC. It yields the protein CASSQEVRAALNSYEQYF. The chain carries TRBV4-2 and TRBJ2-7, with a weak D call TRBD1 (5 bases). The CDR3 loop spans 18 amino acids. The germline CDR1 and CDR2 sequences are LGHNA and YNFKEQ. V was shortened by 0 bases and J by 0 bases, with 18 bases between the two germline ends.